This T cell receptor beta chain derives from a study of T cells after yellow fever vaccination. Study results and caveats: Researchers noted that a small share of clonotypes showed up in both CD4 and CD8 compartments. Among primary-vaccination clones, most reappeared after the booster, at 95% to 96% for CD4 and around 90% for CD8.

With regard to this clonotype: Its specificity is unknown.

The CDR3 is made up of 14 amino acids. V was clipped by 0 bases and J by 3 bases, with 7 bases between them. Germline V gene lookup returns CDR1 SGHRS and CDR2 YFSETQ. Generation of TCR cDNA used 5'RACE template switching (which added a universal primer site and UMIs). TCRdb itself ran the 5' RACE reads through MiXCR, one entry per CDR3 protein. The profile covers roughly 520,000 distinct CDR3 sequences, with 21% appearing a single time and around 16% taken by the ten largest. The chain employs TRBV5-1 and TRBJ1-3; D call uncertain. Sequencing was performed on PBMCs, taken less than 25 days after the first yellow fever vaccination. The clonotype comes from a young man who received the YFV17D yellow fever vaccine. CDR3 nucleotides: TGCGCCAGCAGCTTGGTCGGGCTTGGAAACACCATATATTTT. Translated, it gives CASSLVGLGNTIYF.